These 26 T cell receptor beta chains originate from one sample sequenced in a study of response to subunit inactivated influenza vaccine. TCRdb re-called the RT-PCR reads with MiXCR, one entry per CDR3 protein. The table lists around 570,000 distinct CDR3 sequences, less than 10% of them singletons. This specimen consisted of PBMCs from blood, obtained around 2 years after vaccination. The receptors here all came from a man between 45 and 75 years old who received an inactivated influenza vaccine.

This sequence joins TRBV2 and TRBJ1-5; TRBD1 is a possible D gene (6 bases). The CDR3 loop spans 16 amino acids. The germline V gene encodes CDR1 SNHLY and CDR2 FYNNEI. The V end was cut by 4 bases, the J end by 4 bases, with 17 bases between. As DNA, the CDR3 is TGTGCCAGCAGTGCAAGGGAACAGGGCCCTAATCAGCCCCAGCATTTT. It specifies CASSAREQGPNQPQHF.

In this sample, this clonotype turned up a few times. V gene TRBV7-6 combines with J gene TRBJ2-1; 8 bases map to TRBD1. The CDR3 has 16 residues. With V trimmed by 3 bases and J by 7 bases, 11 bases remained unmatched. The V gene's germline CDR1 is SGHVS and CDR2 FNYEAQ. The CDR3 DNA follows: TGTGCCAGCAGCTTGGGGACAGGTAGAATTACGAATGAGCAGTTCTTC. It specifies CASSLGTGRITNEQFF.

This clonotype appeared a few times. The chain links TRBV16 to TRBJ2-7; tentative D call: TRBD1 (5 bases). Trimming stripped 2 bases from V and 4 bases from J, with 9 bases between. CDR3 length equals 13 residues. CDR1 and CDR2 from the germline V gene are KGHSY and FQNENV. CDR3 nucleotides: TGTGCCAGCAGCCAAACGACAGCTTACGAGCAGTACTTC. Residues: CASSQTTAYEQYF.

In this sample, this clonotype turned up many times. The chain combines TRBV5-6 with TRBJ1-2, with 10 bases aligning to TRBD1. CDR1 and CDR2 from the germline V gene are SGHDT and YYEEEE. J was trimmed by 4 bases and V by 3 bases; bases with no gene match: 9. The CDR3 loop spans 16 amino acids. In nucleotides, the CDR3 is TGTGCCAGCAGCTCACTCAGACAGGGGGCTAGCTATGGCTACACCTTC. Translation gives CASSSLRQGASYGYTF.

V gene TRBV12-3 or TRBV12-4 combines with J gene TRBJ2-4, with D possibly matching TRBD1 (6 bases). This CDR3 region has 19 residues. The V end was cut by 3 bases, the J end by 1 base, with 22 bases between. This chain's CDR3 is CASSFAVTGTSGAKNIQYF. In DNA, the CDR3 is TGTGCCAGCAGTTTCGCCGTGACAGGCACTTCGGGGGCCAAAAACATTCAGTACTTC.

In its sample, this clonotype was seen a few times. The gene calls are TRBV5-1 and TRBJ2-1; D is perhaps TRBD2 (5 bases). V lost 4 bases to trimming and J lost 1 base, with 12 bases between them. The CDR3 is 15 amino acids. Germline lookup yields CDR1 SGHRS and CDR2 YFSETQ. The DNA of the CDR3 is TGCGCCAGCAGCCCTCAGCGGACTTCCTACAATGAGCAGTTCTTC. Translation: CASSPQRTSYNEQFF.

The chain carries TRBV10-2 and TRBJ2-6, with TRBD2 matching 7 bases. Trimming at V came to 4 bases and at J to 1 base, leaving 1 base not matched to a gene. The CDR3 runs to 15 residues. Germline loops: CDR1 WSHSY, CDR2 SAAADI. CDR3 sequence reads: CASSGLASGANVLTF. CDR3 coding DNA: TGCGCCAGCAGTGGACTAGCTTCTGGGGCCAACGTCCTGACTTTC.

This clonotype has just a few counts. The chain joins TRBV9 to TRBJ2-1; TRBD2 might be the D (5 bases). The germline V gene has CDR1 SGDLS and CDR2 YYNGEE. V was pared by 3 bases and J by 6 bases, with 16 bases between. This CDR3 has 15 residues. This CDR3 is CASSASGLEANEQFF. The CDR3 region has the DNA TGTGCCAGCAGCGCCAGCGGTTTGGAAGCCAATGAGCAGTTCTTC.

This clonotype was seen more than once but under ten times. The chain carries TRBV7-9 and TRBJ2-5, with 8 bases fitting TRBD1. The CDR3 contains 13 residues. J lost 2 bases, V lost 5 bases, and 1 base had no gene match. CDR1 is SEHNR, CDR2 FQNEAQ, per germline (reference sequence). The CDR3 is CASSGTGQETQYF. The CDR3 coding sequence is TGTGCCAGCAGCGGGACAGGTCAAGAGACCCAGTACTTC.

This clonotype was observed many times. The rearrangement joins TRBV4-1 to TRBJ1-1; D not certain. Per the germline V gene, CDR1 is MGHRA and CDR2 is YSYEKL. With 0 bases removed from V and 0 bases from J, the gap between germline ends came to 8 bases. The CDR3 extends over 15 amino acids. The CDR3 here is CASSQDLRVNTEAFF. Here the CDR3 DNA reads TGCGCCAGCAGCCAAGATCTCAGAGTGAACACTGAAGCTTTCTTT.

This clonotype has only a few counts. The genes are TRBV6-5 and TRBJ1-2, with unresolved D. Germline CDR1 is MNHEY and CDR2 is SVGAGI. The V and J ends lost 2 bases and 2 bases respectively, with 12 bases between them. The CDR3 runs 15 residues. The CDR3, as DNA: TGTGCCAGCAGTTACAATACCGGCAGGAACTATGGCTACACCTTC. Translation gives CASSYNTGRNYGYTF.

This clonotype came up a few times. The chain uses TRBV25-1 and TRBJ2-1; 10 nucleotides align to TRBD2. Germline CDR1 is MGHDK and CDR2 is SYGVNS. Germline trimming cut 4 bases from V and 16 bases from J; bases unmatched to any gene: 16. CDR3 length: 15 residues. The CDR3 DNA sequence: TGTGCCAGCAGTGCAGCGGGAGGGCAAAAGGGAGAGCGTTTCTTC. It is translated as CASSAAGGQKGERFF.

This clonotype was observed a handful of times. The J gene is TRBJ1-1, the V gene TRBV5-1, with 9 bases matching TRBD1. CDR1 is SGHRS and CDR2 is YFSETQ in the germline V gene. V lost 0 bases to trimming and J lost 0 bases; unmatched junction nucleotides: 3. This CDR3 is 16 amino acids long. In DNA form, the CDR3 reads TGCGCCAGCAGCTTGGAAGGACAGGGGCTGAACACTGAAGCTTTCTTT. Translated: CASSLEGQGLNTEAFF.

The V and J genes are TRBV29-1 and TRBJ1-1, with D possibly matching TRBD1 (5 bases). V lost 8 bases to trimming and J lost 5 bases, with 15 bases between them. CDR3 length: 12 amino acids. The germline CDR1 and CDR2 sequences are SQVTM and ANQGSEA. The CDR3 DNA sequence: TGCAGCCCGGACGGGGCGGGGACTGAAGCTTTCTTT. It yields the protein CSPDGAGTEAFF.

This clonotype was seen repeatedly, ten times or more. The V and J genes are TRBV10-3 and TRBJ1-5; D uncertain. Trimming took 6 bases from V and 0 from J, leaving 18 bases between them. Looked up from germline, CDR1 is ENHRY and CDR2 is SYGVKD. The CDR3 has 17 amino acids. The CDR3 here is CAISTHPTWDSNQPQHF. CDR3 DNA: TGTGCCATCAGCACTCACCCTACATGGGATAGCAATCAGCCCCAGCATTTT.

At least ten counts were recorded for this clonotype. V and J are TRBV4-3 and TRBJ1-2; D perhaps matches TRBD1 (5 bases). V lost 4 bases and J lost 8, with 14 bases in between. CDR3 length: 13 residues. The V gene's germline CDR1 is LGHNA and CDR2 YSLEER. The CDR3 loop reads CASSLSGAEGYTF. The CDR3 bases are TGCGCCAGCAGCCTGAGCGGGGCTGAGGGCTACACCTTC.

The V call is TRBV5-5, the J call TRBJ2-2; the match to TRBD2 covers 13 bases. Germline V gives CDR1 SGHKS, CDR2 YYEKEE (reference sequence). The CDR3 sequence is 16 residues long. With 4 bases clipped from V and 7 bases from J, the junction kept 7 bases outside the gene matches. The CDR3 DNA follows: TGTGCCAGCAGCCCAACTAGCGGGAGGGCCGTCGGGGAGCTGTTTTTT. Translating it yields CASSPTSGRAVGELFF.

In this sample, this clonotype turned up a few times. This chain joins TRBV21-1 and TRBJ2-2; TRBD2, the table's D call, was not compared with the DNA. TRBV21-1 corresponds to a pseudogene. This CDR3 has 16 residues. As DNA, the CDR3 is TGTGCCAGCAGCAAACGAAGGGCCCGCGGCACCGGGGAGCTGTTTTTT. Protein: CASSKRRARGTGELFF.

This clonotype was seen a few times. V is TRBV7-2 and J is TRBJ1-6; a weak D match, TRBD1 (6 bases). In germline, CDR1 is SGHTA, CDR2 FQGNSA. The V and J ends lost 7 bases and 7 bases respectively, with 11 bases between them. This CDR3 is 13 amino acids long. CDR3 loop: CASTLGGNSPLHF. CDR3 coding DNA: TGTGCCAGCACCCTTGGGGGCAATTCACCCCTCCACTTT.

This clonotype was seen a handful of times. The chain uses TRBV6-5 and TRBJ1-4; D is unresolved. Deletions cut 1 base from V and 2 bases from J, with 11 bases between. This CDR3 comprises 16 residues. The V gene's germline CDR1 is MNHEY and CDR2 SVGAGI. The CDR3 is CASSYYRRLTNEKLFF. The CDR3 nucleotides are TGTGCCAGCAGTTACTATCGTAGGCTGACTAATGAAAAACTGTTTTTT.

This chain links TRBV20-1 with TRBJ2-5, with TRBD1 matching over 7 bases. V dropped 6 bases and J dropped 2; count of bases not matched to a gene: 9. The CDR3 loop spans 14 amino acids. Germline values: CDR1 DFQATT, CDR2 SNEGSKA (reference sequence). The CDR3 DNA reads as TGCAGTGCACAAACCGGACAGGTGCAAGAGACCCAGTACTTC. This sequence encodes CSAQTGQVQETQYF.

This clonotype was counted ten times or more. The V call is TRBV20-1, the J call TRBJ2-7, with TRBD1 matching 7 bases. This CDR3 spans 14 amino acids. From germline, CDR1 is DFQATT and CDR2 SNEGSKA (reference sequence). J gave up 1 base and V 1 base, and 4 bases lay outside the gene matches. The CDR3 loop is CSARVGGGSYEQYF. CDR3 DNA sequence: TGCAGTGCTAGAGTAGGGGGCGGGTCCTACGAGCAGTACTTC.

This chain uses TRBV12-3 or TRBV12-4 with TRBJ1-2, with D perhaps matching TRBD1 (5 bases). This CDR3 has 14 amino acids. Deletions cut 1 base from V and 6 bases from J, with 12 bases between. CDR3 coding DNA: TGTGCCAGCAGTTTAGGGGGGGGAAGTAATGGCTACACCTTC. This codes for CASSLGGGSNGYTF.

The chain recombines TRBV20-1 with TRBJ2-7; D unclear. V was trimmed by 6 bases and J by 2 bases, leaving 8 bases between them. CDR1 is DFQATT, CDR2 SNEGSKA, per germline (reference sequence). The CDR3 has 11 residues. The CDR3 nucleotides are TGCAGTGCGGGCAGAGCCTACGAGCAGTACTTC. Its protein product is CSAGRAYEQYF.

This rearrangement joins TRBV2 to TRBJ1-1, with TRBD1 matching 7 bases. The CDR3 runs 12 residues. Germline CDR1 is SNHLY and CDR2 is FYNNEI. The V segment lost 7 bases and the J segment 6 bases; nucleotides outside the gene matches: 5. CDR3 sequence (DNA): TGTGCCAGCACCTTGGGACAGTCTGAAGCTTTCTTT. Translated, it gives CASTLGQSEAFF.

The gene calls are TRBV7-2 and TRBJ1-1; no definite D call. The V and J ends lost 0 bases and 11 bases respectively, with 13 bases between them. Germline V gene lookup returns CDR1 SGHTA and CDR2 FQGNSA. This CDR3 has 13 residues. In nucleotides, the CDR3 is TGTGCCAGCAGCTTAGCGCTTGGGGATCAGGCTTTCTTT. Translated: CASSLALGDQAFF.